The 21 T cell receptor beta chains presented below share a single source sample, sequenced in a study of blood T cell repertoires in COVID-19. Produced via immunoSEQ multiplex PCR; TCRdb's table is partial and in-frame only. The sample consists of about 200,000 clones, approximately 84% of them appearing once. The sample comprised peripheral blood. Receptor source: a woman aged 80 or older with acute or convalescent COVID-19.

The CDR3 DNA reads as TGTGCCAGCAGCAGCCGACAGGCGGATGCCCTATTGTACGAGCAGTACTTC. Amino acid sequence: CASSSRQADALLYEQYF. The V and J genes are TRBV7-9 and TRBJ2-7; a weak D match, TRBD1 (6 bases). Looked up from germline, CDR1 is SEHNR and CDR2 is FQNEAQ (reference sequence). V was clipped by 5 bases and J by 4 bases, with 24 bases between them. CDR3 size: 17 residues.

The CDR3 sequence is CASSLRAGEQNIQYF. The CDR3 coding sequence is TGTGCCAGCAGCTTAAGAGCTGGGGAGCAAAACATTCAGTACTTC. The chain couples TRBV7-2 to TRBJ2-4; D may be TRBD2 (5 bases). The germline V gene has CDR1 SGHTA and CDR2 FQGNSA. V lost 2 bases and J 5 bases, leaving 13 bases between the germline ends. CDR3 length: 15 amino acids.

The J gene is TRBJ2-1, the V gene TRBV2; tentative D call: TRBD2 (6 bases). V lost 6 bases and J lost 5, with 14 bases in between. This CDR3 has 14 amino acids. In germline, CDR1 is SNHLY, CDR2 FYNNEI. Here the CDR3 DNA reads TGTGCCAGCAGAGCCGGGACTGGTAACAATGAGCAGTTCTTC. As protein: CASRAGTGNNEQFF.

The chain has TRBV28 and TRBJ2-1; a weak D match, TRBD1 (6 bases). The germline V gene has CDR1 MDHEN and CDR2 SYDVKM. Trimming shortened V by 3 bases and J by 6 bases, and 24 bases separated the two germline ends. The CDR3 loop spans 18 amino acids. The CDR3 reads CASSFLPLRGEFRNEQFF. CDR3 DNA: TGTGCCAGCAGTTTTCTTCCCCTCAGGGGTGAGTTCCGCAATGAGCAGTTCTTC.

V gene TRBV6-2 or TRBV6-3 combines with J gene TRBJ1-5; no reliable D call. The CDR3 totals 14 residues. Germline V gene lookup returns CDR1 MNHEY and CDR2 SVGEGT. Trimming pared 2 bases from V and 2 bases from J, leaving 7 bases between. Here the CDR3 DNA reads TGTGCCAGCAGTTACCACGCAGGCAATCAGCCCCAGCATTTT. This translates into CASSYHAGNQPQHF.

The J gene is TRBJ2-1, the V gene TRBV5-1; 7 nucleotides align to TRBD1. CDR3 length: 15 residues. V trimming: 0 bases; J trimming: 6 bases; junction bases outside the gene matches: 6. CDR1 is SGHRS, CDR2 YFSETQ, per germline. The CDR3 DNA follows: TGCGCCAGCAGCTTGGGACAGGGAGATGGCAATGAGCAGTTCTTC. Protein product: CASSLGQGDGNEQFF.

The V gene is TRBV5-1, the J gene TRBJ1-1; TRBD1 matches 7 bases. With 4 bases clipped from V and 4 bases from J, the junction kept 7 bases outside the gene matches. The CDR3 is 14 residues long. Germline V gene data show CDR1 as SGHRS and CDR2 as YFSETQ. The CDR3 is CASSIEGAGTEAFF. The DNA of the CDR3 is TGCGCCAGCAGCATAGAGGGGGCGGGCACTGAAGCTTTCTTT.

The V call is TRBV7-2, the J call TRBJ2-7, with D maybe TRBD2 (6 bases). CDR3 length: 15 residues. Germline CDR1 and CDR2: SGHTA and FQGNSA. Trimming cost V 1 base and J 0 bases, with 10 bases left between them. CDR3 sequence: CASSLVGGASYEQYF. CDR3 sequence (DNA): TGTGCCAGCAGCTTAGTTGGCGGGGCCTCCTACGAGCAGTACTTC.

This CDR3 is CASSFNRGPSEQYF. As DNA, the CDR3 is TGTGCCAGCAGCTTCAATAGGGGGCCAAGCGAGCAGTACTTC. V usage is TRBV5-4 and J usage is TRBJ2-7; the match to TRBD1 covers 7 bases. CDR1 SGHNT and CDR2 YYREEE come from the germline V gene (reference sequence). This CDR3 spans 14 amino acids. The J segment lost 6 bases and the V segment lost 2 bases, leaving 8 bases of the junction unmatched.

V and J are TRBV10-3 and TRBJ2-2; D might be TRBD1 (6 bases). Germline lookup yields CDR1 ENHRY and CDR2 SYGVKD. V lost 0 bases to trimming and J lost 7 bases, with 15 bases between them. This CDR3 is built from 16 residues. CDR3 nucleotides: TGTGCCATCAGTGAGTCGCCACAGGGTGTCAACGGGGAGCTGTTTTTT. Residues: CAISESPQGVNGELFF.

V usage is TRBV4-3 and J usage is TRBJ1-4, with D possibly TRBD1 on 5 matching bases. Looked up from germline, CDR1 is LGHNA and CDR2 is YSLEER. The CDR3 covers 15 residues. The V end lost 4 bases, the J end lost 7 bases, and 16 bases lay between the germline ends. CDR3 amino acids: CASSRSRIRGEKLFF. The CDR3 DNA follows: TGCGCCAGCAGCCGGTCCAGGATTAGGGGTGAAAAACTGTTTTTT.

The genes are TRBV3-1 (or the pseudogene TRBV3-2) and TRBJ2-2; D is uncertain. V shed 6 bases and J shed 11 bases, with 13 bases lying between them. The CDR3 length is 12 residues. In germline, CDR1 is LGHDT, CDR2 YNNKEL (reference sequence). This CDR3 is CASSRNPYELFF. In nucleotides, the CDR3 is TGTGCCAGCAGTCGAAACCCCTACGAGCTGTTTTTT.

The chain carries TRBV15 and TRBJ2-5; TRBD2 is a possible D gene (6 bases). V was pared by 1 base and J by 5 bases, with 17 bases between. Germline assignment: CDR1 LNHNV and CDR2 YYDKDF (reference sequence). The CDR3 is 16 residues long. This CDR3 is CATSRGRGTPGETQYF. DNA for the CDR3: TGTGCCACCAGCAGAGGTCGCGGGACGCCCGGCGAGACCCAGTACTTC.

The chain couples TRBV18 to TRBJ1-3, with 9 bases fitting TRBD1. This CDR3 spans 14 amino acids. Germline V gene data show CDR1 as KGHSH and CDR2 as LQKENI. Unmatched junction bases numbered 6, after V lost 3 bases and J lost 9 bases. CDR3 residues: CASSPGQGESTIYF. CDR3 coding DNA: TGTGCCAGCTCACCGGGACAGGGCGAGAGCACCATATATTTT.

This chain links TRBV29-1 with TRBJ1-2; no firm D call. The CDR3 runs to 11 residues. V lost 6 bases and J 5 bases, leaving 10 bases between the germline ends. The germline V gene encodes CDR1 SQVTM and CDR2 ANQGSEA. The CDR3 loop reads CSVREGYGYTF. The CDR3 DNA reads TGCAGCGTCCGGGAAGGATATGGCTACACCTTC.

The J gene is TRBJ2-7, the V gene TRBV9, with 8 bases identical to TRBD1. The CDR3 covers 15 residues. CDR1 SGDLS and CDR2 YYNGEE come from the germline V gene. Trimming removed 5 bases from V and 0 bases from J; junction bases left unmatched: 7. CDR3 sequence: CASSKQGASSYEQYF. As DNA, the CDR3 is TGTGCCAGCAGTAAGCAGGGGGCTAGCTCCTACGAGCAGTACTTC.

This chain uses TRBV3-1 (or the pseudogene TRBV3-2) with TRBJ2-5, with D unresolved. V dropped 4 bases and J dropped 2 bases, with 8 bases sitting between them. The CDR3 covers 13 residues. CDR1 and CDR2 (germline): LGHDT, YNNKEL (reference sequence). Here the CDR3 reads CASSRAFQETQYF. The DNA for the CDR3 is TGTGCCAGCAGCCGGGCCTTTCAAGAGACCCAGTACTTC.

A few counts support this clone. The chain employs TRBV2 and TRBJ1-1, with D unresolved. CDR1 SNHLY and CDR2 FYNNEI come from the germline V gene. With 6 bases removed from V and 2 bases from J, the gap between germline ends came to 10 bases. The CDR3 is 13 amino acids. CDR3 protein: CASRLISNTEAFF. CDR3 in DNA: TGTGCCAGCAGACTAATCAGTAACACTGAAGCTTTCTTT. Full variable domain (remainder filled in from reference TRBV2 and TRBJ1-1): EPEVTQTPSHQVTQMGQEVILRCVPISNHLYFYWYRQILGQKVEFLVSFYNNEISEKSEIFDDQFSVERPDGSNFTLKIRSTKLEDSAMYFCASRLISNTEAFFGQGTRLTVV.

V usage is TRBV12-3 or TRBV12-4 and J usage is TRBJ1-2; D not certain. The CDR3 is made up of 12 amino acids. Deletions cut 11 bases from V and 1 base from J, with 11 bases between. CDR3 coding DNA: TGTGCCTCGCGGTTGGATAACTATGGCTACACCTTC. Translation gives CASRLDNYGYTF.

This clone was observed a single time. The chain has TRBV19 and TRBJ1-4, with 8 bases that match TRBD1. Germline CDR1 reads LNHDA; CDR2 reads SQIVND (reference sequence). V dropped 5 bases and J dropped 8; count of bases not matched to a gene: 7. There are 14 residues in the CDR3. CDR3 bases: TGTGCCAGTAGTTCGTGGACAGGGCGGGAAAAACTGTTTTTT. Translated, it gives CASSSWTGREKLFF.

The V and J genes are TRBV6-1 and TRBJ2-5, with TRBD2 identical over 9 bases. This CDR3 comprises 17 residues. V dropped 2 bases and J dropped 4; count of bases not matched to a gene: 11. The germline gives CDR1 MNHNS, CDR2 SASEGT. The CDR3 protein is CASSEFFSGSPGETQYF. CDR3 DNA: TGTGCCAGCAGTGAATTTTTTAGCGGGAGCCCAGGAGAGACCCAGTACTTC.